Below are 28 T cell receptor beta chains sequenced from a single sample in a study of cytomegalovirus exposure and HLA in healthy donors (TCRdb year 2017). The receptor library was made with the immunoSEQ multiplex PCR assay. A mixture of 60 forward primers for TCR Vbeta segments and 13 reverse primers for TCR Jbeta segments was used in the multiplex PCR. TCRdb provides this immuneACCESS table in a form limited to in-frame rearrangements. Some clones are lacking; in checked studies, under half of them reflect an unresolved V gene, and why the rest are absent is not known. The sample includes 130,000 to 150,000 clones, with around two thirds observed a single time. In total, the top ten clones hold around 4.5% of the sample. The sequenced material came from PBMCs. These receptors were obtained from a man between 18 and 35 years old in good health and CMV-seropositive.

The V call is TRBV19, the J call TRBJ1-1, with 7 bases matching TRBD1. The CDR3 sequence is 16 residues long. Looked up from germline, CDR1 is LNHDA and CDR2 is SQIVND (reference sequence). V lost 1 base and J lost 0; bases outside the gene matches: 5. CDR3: CASSIAGGFMNTEAFF. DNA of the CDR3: TGTGCCAGTAGTATAGCAGGGGGATTCATGAACACTGAAGCTTTCTTT.

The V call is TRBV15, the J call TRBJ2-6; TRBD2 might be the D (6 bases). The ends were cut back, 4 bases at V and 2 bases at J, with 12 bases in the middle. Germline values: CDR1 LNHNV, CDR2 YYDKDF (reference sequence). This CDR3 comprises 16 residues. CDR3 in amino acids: CATSNLPGAGANVLTF. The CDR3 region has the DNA TGTGCCACCAGCAATCTCCCGGGAGCTGGGGCCAACGTCCTGACTTTC.

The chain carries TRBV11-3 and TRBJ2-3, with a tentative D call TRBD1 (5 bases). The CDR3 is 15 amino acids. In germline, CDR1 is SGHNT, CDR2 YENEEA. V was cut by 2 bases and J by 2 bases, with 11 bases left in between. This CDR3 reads CASSLRGPFTDTQYF. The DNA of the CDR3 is TGTGCCAGCAGCTTAAGGGGCCCATTCACAGATACGCAGTATTTT.

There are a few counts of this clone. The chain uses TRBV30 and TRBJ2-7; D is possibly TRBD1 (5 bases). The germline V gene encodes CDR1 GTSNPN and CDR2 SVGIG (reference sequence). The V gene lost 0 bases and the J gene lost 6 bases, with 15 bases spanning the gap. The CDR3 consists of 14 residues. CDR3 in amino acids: CAWSVRQGVIEQYF. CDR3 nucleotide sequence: TGTGCCTGGAGTGTACGCCAGGGTGTGATCGAGCAGTACTTC.

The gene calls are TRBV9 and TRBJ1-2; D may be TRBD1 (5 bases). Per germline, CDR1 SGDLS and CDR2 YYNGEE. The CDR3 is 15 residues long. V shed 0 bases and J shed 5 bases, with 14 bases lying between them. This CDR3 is CASSVGGGTVYGYTF. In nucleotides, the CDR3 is TGTGCCAGCAGCGTAGGTGGGGGGACGGTTTATGGCTACACCTTC.

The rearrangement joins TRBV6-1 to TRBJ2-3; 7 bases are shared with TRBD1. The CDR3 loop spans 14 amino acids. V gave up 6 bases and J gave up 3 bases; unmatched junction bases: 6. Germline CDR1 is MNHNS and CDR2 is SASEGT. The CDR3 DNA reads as TGTGCCAGCAGATGGGGACAGACAACAGATACGCAGTATTTT. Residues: CASRWGQTTDTQYF.

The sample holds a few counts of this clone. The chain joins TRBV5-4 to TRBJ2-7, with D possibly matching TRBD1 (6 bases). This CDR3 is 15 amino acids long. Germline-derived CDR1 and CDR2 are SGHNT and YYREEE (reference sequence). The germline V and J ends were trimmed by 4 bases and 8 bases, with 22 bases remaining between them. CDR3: CASSRKDSFAPQQYF. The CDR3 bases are TGTGCCAGCAGCCGCAAGGACAGTTTTGCCCCCCAGCAGTACTTC. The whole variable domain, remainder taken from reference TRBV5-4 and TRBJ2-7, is ETGVTQSPTHLIKTRGQQVTLRCSSQSGHNTVSWYQQALGQGPQFIFQYYREEENGRGNFPPRFSGLQFPNYSSELNVNALELDDSALYLCASSRKDSFAPQQYFGPGTRLTVT.

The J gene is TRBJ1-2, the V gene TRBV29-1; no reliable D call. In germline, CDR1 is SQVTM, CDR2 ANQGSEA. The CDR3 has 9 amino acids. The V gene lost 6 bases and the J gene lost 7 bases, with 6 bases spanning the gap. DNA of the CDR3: TGCAGCGTCTCCTTTGGCTACACCTTC. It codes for CSVSFGYTF.

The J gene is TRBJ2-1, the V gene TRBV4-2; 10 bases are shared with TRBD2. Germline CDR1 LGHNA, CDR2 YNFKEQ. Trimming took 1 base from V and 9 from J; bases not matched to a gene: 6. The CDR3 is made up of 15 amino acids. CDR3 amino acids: CASSQGSGRAGEQFF. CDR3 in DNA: TGTGCCAGCAGCCAAGGAAGCGGGAGGGCGGGTGAGCAGTTCTTC.

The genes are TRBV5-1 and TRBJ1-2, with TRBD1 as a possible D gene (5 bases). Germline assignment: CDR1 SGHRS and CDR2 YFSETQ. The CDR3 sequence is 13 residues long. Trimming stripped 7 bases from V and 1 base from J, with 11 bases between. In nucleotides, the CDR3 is TGCGCCAGCGCGCAGGGCAGTAACTATGGCTACACCTTC. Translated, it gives CASAQGSNYGYTF. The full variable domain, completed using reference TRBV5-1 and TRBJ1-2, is KAGVTQTPRYLIKTRGQQVTLSCSPISGHRSVSWYQQTPGQGLQFLFEYFSETQRNKGNFPGRFSGRQFSNSRSEMNVSTLELGDSALYLCASAQGSNYGYTFGSGTRLTVV.

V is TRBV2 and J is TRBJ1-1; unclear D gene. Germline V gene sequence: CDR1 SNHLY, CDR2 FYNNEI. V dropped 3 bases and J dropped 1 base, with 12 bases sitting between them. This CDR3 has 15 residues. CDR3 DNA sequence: TGTGCCAGCAGTGAGGCCCATGGCCAGAACACTGAAGCTTTCTTT. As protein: CASSEAHGQNTEAFF.

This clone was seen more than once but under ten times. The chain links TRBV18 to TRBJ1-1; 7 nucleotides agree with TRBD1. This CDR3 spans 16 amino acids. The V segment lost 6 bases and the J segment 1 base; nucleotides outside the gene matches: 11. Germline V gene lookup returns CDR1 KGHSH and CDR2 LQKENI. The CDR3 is CASSSRTGPENTEAFF. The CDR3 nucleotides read TGTGCCAGCTCTTCCCGGACAGGCCCCGAGAACACTGAAGCTTTCTTT.

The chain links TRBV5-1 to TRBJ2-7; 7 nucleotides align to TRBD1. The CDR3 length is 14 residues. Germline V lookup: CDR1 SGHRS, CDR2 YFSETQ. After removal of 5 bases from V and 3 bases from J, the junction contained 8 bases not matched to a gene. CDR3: CASRLNAGGYEQYF. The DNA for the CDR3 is TGCGCCAGCAGATTAAATGCAGGGGGCTACGAGCAGTACTTC.

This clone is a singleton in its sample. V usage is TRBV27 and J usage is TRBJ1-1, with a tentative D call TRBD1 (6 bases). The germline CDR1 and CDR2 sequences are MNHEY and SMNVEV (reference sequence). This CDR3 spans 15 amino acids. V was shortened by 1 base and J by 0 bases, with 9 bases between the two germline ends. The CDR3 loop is CASSLYGQLNTEAFF. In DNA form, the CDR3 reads TGTGCCAGCAGTTTATATGGACAGCTGAACACTGAAGCTTTCTTT.

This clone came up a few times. CDR3 residues: CASSRDSWNQPQHF. CDR3 coding DNA: TGTGCCAGCAGCCGGGACAGCTGGAATCAGCCCCAGCATTTT. This chain joins TRBV7-8 and TRBJ1-5; the match to TRBD1 covers 7 bases. After removal of 5 bases from V and 4 bases from J, the junction contained 5 bases not matched to a gene. The germline V gene encodes CDR1 SGHVS and CDR2 FQNEAQ. This CDR3 comprises 14 residues.

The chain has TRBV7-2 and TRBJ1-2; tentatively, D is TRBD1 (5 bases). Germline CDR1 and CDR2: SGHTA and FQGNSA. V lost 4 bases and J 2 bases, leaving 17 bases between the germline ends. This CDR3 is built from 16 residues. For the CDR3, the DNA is TGTGCCAGCAGCTCCGAATTGGACATTTACAACTATGGCTACACCTTC. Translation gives CASSSELDIYNYGYTF. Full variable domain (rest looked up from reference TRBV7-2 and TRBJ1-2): GAGVSQSPSNKVTEKGKDVELRCDPISGHTALYWYRQSLGQGLEFLIYFQGNSAPDKSGLPSDRFSAERTGGSVSTLTIQRTQQEDSAVYLCASSSELDIYNYGYTFGSGTRLTVV.

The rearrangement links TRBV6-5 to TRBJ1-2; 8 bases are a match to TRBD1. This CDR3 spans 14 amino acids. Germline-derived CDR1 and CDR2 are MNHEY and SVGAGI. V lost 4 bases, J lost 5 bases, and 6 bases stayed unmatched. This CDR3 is CASSWTGFGYGYTF. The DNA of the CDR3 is TGTGCCAGCAGTTGGACAGGGTTTGGATATGGCTACACCTTC.

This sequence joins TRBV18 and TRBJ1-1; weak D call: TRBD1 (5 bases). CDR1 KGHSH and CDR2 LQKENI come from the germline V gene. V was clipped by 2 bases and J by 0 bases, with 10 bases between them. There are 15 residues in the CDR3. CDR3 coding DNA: TGTGCCAGCTCACCAAAGGGACTTATGAACACTGAAGCTTTCTTT. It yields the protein CASSPKGLMNTEAFF.

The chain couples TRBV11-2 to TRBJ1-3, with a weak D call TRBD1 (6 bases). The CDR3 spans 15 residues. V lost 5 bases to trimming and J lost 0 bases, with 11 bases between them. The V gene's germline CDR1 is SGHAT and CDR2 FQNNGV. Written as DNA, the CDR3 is TGTGCCAGCAGCCTTCGGGGGGCCTCTGGAAACACCATATATTTT. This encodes CASSLRGASGNTIYF.

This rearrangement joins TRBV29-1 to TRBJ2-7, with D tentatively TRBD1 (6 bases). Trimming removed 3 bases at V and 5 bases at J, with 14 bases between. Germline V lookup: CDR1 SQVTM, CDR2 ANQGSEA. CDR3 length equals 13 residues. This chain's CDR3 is CSVDKQGGHEQYF. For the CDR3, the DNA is TGCAGCGTTGACAAACAGGGTGGACACGAGCAGTACTTC.

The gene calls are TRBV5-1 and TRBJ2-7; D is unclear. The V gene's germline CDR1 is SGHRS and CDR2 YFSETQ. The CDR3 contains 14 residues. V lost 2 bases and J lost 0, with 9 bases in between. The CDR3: CASSLQSASYEQYF. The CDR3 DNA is TGCGCCAGCAGCTTACAAAGCGCCTCCTACGAGCAGTACTTC.

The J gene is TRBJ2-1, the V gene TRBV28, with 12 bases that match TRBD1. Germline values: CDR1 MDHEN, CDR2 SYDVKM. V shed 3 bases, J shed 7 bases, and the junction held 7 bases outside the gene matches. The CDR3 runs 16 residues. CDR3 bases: TGTGCCAGCAGTTTCCCTCGGGACAGGGGGCTTAATGAGCAGTTCTTC. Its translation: CASSFPRDRGLNEQFF.

This CDR3 reads CASSLALQYEQYF. CDR3 DNA sequence: TGTGCCAGCAGCTTAGCTTTACAGTACGAGCAGTACTTC. The chain combines TRBV7-9 with TRBJ2-7; no firm D call. V lost 0 bases, J lost 4 bases, and 7 bases lay in between. CDR3 length: 13 amino acids. Germline V gene data show CDR1 as SEHNR and CDR2 as FQNEAQ (reference sequence).

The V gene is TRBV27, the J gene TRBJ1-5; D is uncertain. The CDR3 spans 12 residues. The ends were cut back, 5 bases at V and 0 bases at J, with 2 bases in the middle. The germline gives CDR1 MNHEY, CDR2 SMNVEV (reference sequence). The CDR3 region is CASSHSNQPQHF. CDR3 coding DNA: TGTGCCAGCAGTCATAGCAATCAGCCCCAGCATTTT.

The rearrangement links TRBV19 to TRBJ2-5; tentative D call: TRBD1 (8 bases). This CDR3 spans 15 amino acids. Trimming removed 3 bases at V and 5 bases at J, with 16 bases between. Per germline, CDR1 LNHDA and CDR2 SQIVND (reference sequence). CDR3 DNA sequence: TGTGCCAGTAGTATGGGGGGGAGGGACAGGGAGACCCAGTACTTC. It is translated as CASSMGGRDRETQYF.

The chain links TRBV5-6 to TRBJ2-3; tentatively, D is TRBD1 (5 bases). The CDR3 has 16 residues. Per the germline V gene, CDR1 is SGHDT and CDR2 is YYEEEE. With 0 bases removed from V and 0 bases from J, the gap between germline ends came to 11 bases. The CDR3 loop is CASSLEQAPSTDTQYF. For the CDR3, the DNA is TGTGCCAGCAGCTTGGAACAGGCCCCTAGCACAGATACGCAGTATTTT.

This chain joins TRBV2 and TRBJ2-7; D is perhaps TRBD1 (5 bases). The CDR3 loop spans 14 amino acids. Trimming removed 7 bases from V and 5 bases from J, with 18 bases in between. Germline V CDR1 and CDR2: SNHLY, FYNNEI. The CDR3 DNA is TGTGCCAGCATCCTAAGACAGTACCCCCACGAGCAGTACTTC. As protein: CASILRQYPHEQYF.

CDR3 nucleotides: TGTGCCAGCAGTCCCTCGGGACTAGCTCTGCACGAGCAGTACTTC. It codes for CASSPSGLALHEQYF. This rearrangement joins TRBV6-5 to TRBJ2-7; 9 bases line up with TRBD2. This CDR3 is built from 15 residues. The junction had 10 bases not matched to a gene; V was cut back by 5 bases and J by 5 bases. Germline CDR1 is MNHEY and CDR2 is SVGAGI.